Listed here are 5 T cell receptor beta chains from one sample, sequenced in a study of radiation and T cells in renal cell carcinoma. The time point here: baseline pretreatment blood. Treatment of the sample: 15 Gy SBRT to primary tumor, nephrectomy 4 weeks later. Generated by immunoSEQ multiplex PCR, the TCRdb table keeps only in-frame clones and is missing some. Here the sample spans approximately 150,000 clones, roughly 83% being singletons. The sample here was blood, taken from a patient whose treatment included radiotherapy and nephrectomy. These receptors all stem from a woman between 50 and 59 years old with renal cell carcinoma.

The sample holds one count of this clone. CDR3 amino acids: CASSVSTSSLAEQYF. In DNA form, the CDR3 reads TGTGCCAGCAGCGTATCGACTAGCAGCCTCGCCGAGCAGTACTTC. The chain recombines TRBV9 with TRBJ2-7; 7 bases are shared with TRBD2. The length of the CDR3 is 15 residues. Germline loops: CDR1 SGDLS, CDR2 YYNGEE. Unmatched junction bases numbered 10, after V lost 1 base and J lost 6 bases. Complete variable domain (other parts from reference TRBV9 and TRBJ2-7): DSGVTQTPKHLITATGQRVTLRCSPRSGDLSVYWYQQSLDQGLQFLIQYYNGEERAKGNILERFSAQQFPDLHSELNLSSLELGDSALYFCASSVSTSSLAEQYFGPGTRLTVT.

In its sample, this clone was seen once. The chain carries TRBV7-2 and TRBJ2-7; 7 bases are a match to TRBD1. This CDR3 contains 15 residues. Trimming at V came to 5 bases and at J to 3 bases, leaving 10 bases not matched to a gene. Germline CDR1 SGHTA, CDR2 FQGNSA. The CDR3 nucleotides are TGTGCCAGCAGCCACCGGGTGGACAGGAGCTACGAGCAGTACTTC. This gives the protein CASSHRVDRSYEQYF.

The CDR3 DNA sequence: TGTGCCAGCAGCCTGGGGACTAGCGAGAGCGAGCAGTACTTC. Its protein is CASSLGTSESEQYF. V is TRBV7-9 and J is TRBJ2-7; 10 bases agree with TRBD2. Germline V gene lookup returns CDR1 SEHNR and CDR2 FQNEAQ (reference sequence). The CDR3 spans 14 residues. V was pared by 5 bases and J by 6 bases, with 7 bases of the junction left unmatched. The whole variable domain, remainder taken from reference TRBV7-9 and TRBJ2-7, is DTGVSQNPRHKITKRGQNVTFRCDPISEHNRLYWYRQTLGQGPEFLTYFQNEAQLEKSRLLSDRFSAERPKGSFSTLEIQRTEQGDSAMYLCASSLGTSESEQYFGPGTRLTVT.

This rearrangement joins TRBV20-1 to TRBJ2-4; 7 bases agree with TRBD1. J was trimmed by 15 bases and V by 4 bases; bases with no gene match: 9. The CDR3 consists of 11 residues. Per germline, CDR1 DFQATT and CDR2 SNEGSKA (reference sequence). Here the CDR3 reads CSATTGTEPYF. The CDR3 bases are TGCAGTGCTACTACCGGGACAGAGCCGTACTTC.

The chain has TRBV7-8 and TRBJ2-3; D is unresolved. V was trimmed by 2 bases and J by 1 base, leaving 19 bases between them. Germline CDR1 reads SGHVS; CDR2 reads FQNEAQ. This CDR3 is 18 amino acids long. CDR3 loop: CASSLKQGLKVGTDTQYF. CDR3 nucleotide sequence: TGTGCCAGCAGCTTAAAGCAAGGGTTAAAGGTCGGCACAGATACGCAGTATTTT.